This T cell receptor beta chain was retrieved from a study of T cells in women clearing cervical HPV infection. Study overall: Donors had HPV16-related CIN3 or worse; 2 had invasive cancer. HLA type stays a possible confounder, typing being limited.

Trimming took 5 bases from V and 0 from J, leaving 13 bases between them. The CDR3 is made up of 15 amino acids. Germline V gives CDR1 LNHDA, CDR2 SQIVND (reference sequence). Notes on this clone: Antigen: not known. The CDR3 end is not reached by the read, which stops 3 residues before it; the germline J gene fills it in.

The study's findings and limits: Unknown T-cell numbers per sample may underlie the richness differences.

Generated by immunoSEQ multiplex PCR, the TCRdb table keeps only in-frame clones and is missing some. Here the sample table reports tens of thousands of clones. The rearrangement uses TRBV19 and TRBJ1-1, with a tentative D call TRBD1 (6 bases). Sample: blood buffy coat. This clonotype originated in a woman aged 18-70 years with a cervical HPV16 infection that either progressed to CIN3+ or cleared (not recorded which). CDR3 protein: CASSFRTDMNTEAFF. CDR3 bases read: TGTGCCAGTAGTTTTCGGACAGACATGAACACTGAA.